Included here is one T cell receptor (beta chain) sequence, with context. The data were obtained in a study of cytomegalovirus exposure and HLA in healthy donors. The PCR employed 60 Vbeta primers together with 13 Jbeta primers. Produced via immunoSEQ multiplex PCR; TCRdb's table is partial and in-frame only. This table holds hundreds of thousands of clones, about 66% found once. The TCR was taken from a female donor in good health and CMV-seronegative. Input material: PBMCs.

CDR3: CASSLGTGQETQYF. In DNA form, the CDR3 reads TGTGCCAGCTCCCTCGGGACAGGACAAGAGACCCAGTACTTC. The V call is TRBV18, the J call TRBJ2-5, with 8 bases aligning to TRBD1. This CDR3 spans 14 amino acids. V dropped 6 bases and J dropped 2; count of bases not matched to a gene: 5. Germline V lookup: CDR1 KGHSH, CDR2 LQKENI.